The clone carrying this T cell receptor (beta chain) turned up a few times. This sample is drawn from a study of blood T cell repertoires in COVID-19. The ends lost 5 bases at V and 6 bases at J; junction bases unmatched: 6. CDR1 is MDHEN and CDR2 is SYDVKM in the germline V gene. The CDR3 extends over 13 amino acids. TCRdb's table, derived via immunoSEQ multiplex PCR, lists solely in-frame clones and lacks some. The top ten hold 2.1% of the sample, which has approximately 110,000 clones, 80% to 90% seen once. The TCR comes from a human donor in a cohort sampled during active COVID-19. The sequencing sample was made of peripheral blood. The chain employs TRBV28 and TRBJ1-1, with TRBD1 matching 7 bases. The DNA for the CDR3 is TGTGCCAGCAGTCAAGACGACAGGGCTGAAGCTTTCTTT. Its protein is CASSQDDRAEAFF. Full variable domain (missing parts from reference TRBV28 and TRBJ1-1): DVKVTQSSRYLVKRTGEKVFLECVQDMDHENMFWYRQDPGLGLRLIYFSYDVKMKEKGDIPEGYSVSREKKERFSLILESASTNQTSMYLCASSQDDRAEAFFGQGTRLTVV.